A selection of T cell receptor beta chains follows, all from one sample in a study of shared clonotypes between healthy human individuals. Only in-frame clones appear in the TCRdb table, and some are missing; sequencing was by immunoSEQ multiplex PCR. The sample records about 110,000 clones, 55% to 70% being singletons. The sequenced sample was memory CD8+ T cells sorted from blood. The receptors come from a woman under 40 in good health. Each CDR3 is given without its conserved first and last residue. The order of the fields is J gene, V gene, CDR3 protein.

>TRBJ2-7|TRBV10-3
AIRPSGPSYEQY
>TRBJ1-2|TRBV27
ASSLSPDRVGGYT
>TRBJ2-1|TRBV2
ASSVTSGYNEQF
>TRBJ2-7|TRBV19
ASSDRDRVSYEQY
>TRBJ1-1|TRBV27
ASSLFPPGTEAF
>TRBJ1-5|TRBV4-1
ASSQEDRYQPQH
>TRBJ2-1|TRBV7-9
ASSLALSGNEQF
>TRBJ2-7|TRBV25-1
ASATGGKWEQY
>TRBJ1-5|TRBV18
ASSLVLSNQPQH
>TRBJ2-1|TRBV6-1
ASSEREYNEQF
>TRBJ2-7|TRBV4-2
ASSQGETGGLGGPYEQY
>TRBJ2-1|TRBV11-1
ASSLGTGDSYNEQF
>TRBJ1-1|TRBV29-1
SVLPGQAEAF
>TRBJ2-7|TRBV11-2
ASSPPFYEQY
>TRBJ2-5|TRBV28
ASSLTVAETQY
>TRBJ1-1|TRBV10-3
AIRPGQGFTEAF
>TRBJ2-3|TRBV9
ASSEWGPSTDTQY
>TRBJ2-2|TRBV7-8
ASSAYPGELF
>TRBJ2-7|TRBV7-6
ASSSDSSYEQY
>TRBJ2-5|TRBV25-1
ASSDDRGQETQY
>TRBJ1-2|TRBV10-3
AISGARDVVTYGYT
>TRBJ1-1|TRBV28
ASSLTGNTEAF
>TRBJ2-7|TRBV7-8
ASSGRDRVHEQY
>TRBJ2-6|TRBV15
ATSSLTTDSSGANVLT
>TRBJ1-1|TRBV19
ASSPSNTRSTEAF
>TRBJ2-7|TRBV19
ASSIWYLSYEQY
>TRBJ2-7|TRBV4-2
ASSFASSGRWYEQY
>TRBJ1-5|TRBV19
ASSMIGRITNQPQH
>TRBJ2-7|TRBV7-9
ASSFGSSQGRYEQY
>TRBJ1-5|TRBV10-3
AISEGQGNNQPQH
>TRBJ2-3|TRBV9
ASSGRGYTDTQY
>TRBJ2-1|TRBV27
ASTQGASGYNEQF
>TRBJ2-3|TRBV10-3
AISAAGTGYADTQY
>TRBJ1-4|TRBV9
ASSVGKKLF
>TRBJ2-2|TRBV7-3
ASSFLTNTGELF
>TRBJ1-2|TRBV5-1
ASSMETASGYT
>TRBJ2-3|TRBV25-1
ASSESRATSTDTQY
>TRBJ2-6|TRBV28
ASSRPISGANVLT
>TRBJ2-5|TRBV25-1
ASSGQGLTAQETQY
>TRBJ1-2|TRBV18
ASSPGGLTYGYT
>TRBJ2-2|TRBV15
ATSQGTGDTGELF
>TRBJ1-2|TRBV27
ASSPTGYGYT
>TRBJ2-7|TRBV4-1
ASSLSVQGTYEQY
>TRBJ1-2|TRBV5-1
ASYPFLGGDYGYT